The T cell receptor (beta chain) described here comes from a study of cytomegalovirus exposure and HLA in healthy donors. Repertoires were generated with immunoSEQ multiplex PCR, while TCRdb's copy carries only in-frame clones and drops some. The sample holds around 300,000 clones, about nine tenths seen once. The study, taken as a whole, reports: It was found in a later analysis that first-cohort TCR clusters tended to co-occur in the 90 to 150 validation repertoires. Reports indicated that the classifier achieved high specificity and sensitivity in diagnosing cytomegalovirus status.

In regard to this clone: Antigen unknown.

V lost 4 bases to trimming and J lost 3 bases, with 6 bases between them. The CDR3 loop spans 12 amino acids. The sample consisted of PBMCs. The clonotype comes from a woman under 40 in good health and CMV-seropositive. The chain is built from TRBV23-1 and TRBJ1-2, with D unresolved. TRBV23-1 carries the ORF label, with uncertain function. CDR3 in amino acids: CASSLRYYGYTF. The CDR3 nucleotides are TGCGCCAGCAGTCTGCGGTACTATGGCTACACCTTC.